The 5 T cell receptor beta chains in this list originate from one sample, sequenced in a study of cytomegalovirus exposure and HLA in healthy donors (dated by TCRdb to 2016 to 2017). The library was produced with the immunoSEQ multiplex PCR assay. A mixture of 60 forward primers for TCR Vbeta segments and 13 reverse primers for TCR Jbeta segments was used in the multiplex PCR. The source is immuneACCESS, and TCRdb retained only in-frame sequences with V and J called. Part of the clones is not carried over; for the studies checked, unresolved V genes explain less than half of this, and the remainder is unexplained. The sample table contains around 120,000 clones; only one count was recorded for around three quarters of them. The ten largest make up approximately 2% of the sample. The specimen was PBMCs. The receptors here all came from a man between 18 and 29 years old in good health and CMV-seronegative.

The V call is TRBV11-2, the J call TRBJ1-1, with 7 bases fitting TRBD1. Looked up from germline, CDR1 is SGHAT and CDR2 is FQNNGV. CDR3 length: 15 amino acids. Losses at the gene ends were 2 bases for V and 5 bases for J; bases not matched to a gene: 8. CDR3 sequence: CASSLSGQLGTEAFF. The CDR3 region has the DNA TGTGCCAGCAGCTTATCGGGACAGCTGGGGACTGAAGCTTTCTTT.

V is TRBV7-2 and J is TRBJ2-7, with D perhaps TRBD1 (7 bases). Between the trimmed V and J ends, which lost 0 bases and 4 bases, there was a span of 16 bases. Germline V gives CDR1 SGHTA, CDR2 FQGNSA. The CDR3 runs to 16 residues. The CDR3 bases are TGTGCCAGCAGCTTAGCGATGGGGGGACAGAAATACGAGCAGTACTTC. Its translation is CASSLAMGGQKYEQYF.

The chain combines TRBV9 with TRBJ2-3; 13 bases line up with TRBD2. The CDR3 runs 17 residues. J was trimmed by 5 bases and V by 3 bases; bases with no gene match: 9. Germline V gives CDR1 SGDLS, CDR2 YYNGEE. The CDR3 here is CASSARGLAGVVDTQYF. As DNA, the CDR3 is TGTGCCAGCAGCGCCCGAGGACTAGCGGGAGTGGTAGATACGCAGTATTTT.

This clone was seen a few times. CDR3: CATWASYNEQFF. CDR3 in DNA: TGTGCCACCTGGGCCAGCTACAATGAGCAGTTCTTC. V usage is TRBV27 and J usage is TRBJ2-1, with D unclear. CDR3 length: 12 amino acids. V dropped 10 bases and J dropped 3 bases, with 10 bases sitting between them. Looked up from germline, CDR1 is MNHEY and CDR2 is SMNVEV (reference sequence).

V and J are TRBV30 and TRBJ2-1; weak D call: TRBD2 (6 bases). V dropped 5 bases and J dropped 2 bases, with 16 bases sitting between them. The CDR3 runs 15 residues. The V gene's germline CDR1 is GTSNPN and CDR2 SVGIG (reference sequence). This chain's CDR3 is CAWGGTSHAYNEQFF. Written as DNA, the CDR3 is TGTGCCTGGGGGGGGACTTCCCATGCCTACAATGAGCAGTTCTTC.